This T cell receptor beta chain stems from a study of blood T cell repertoires in COVID-19. The CDR3 is 17 amino acids. V lost 4 bases, J lost 0 bases, and 16 bases lay in between. Germline V gene lookup returns CDR1 MDHEN and CDR2 SYDVKM. In the original analysis: By means of reference gene primer amplification, nucleated cell counts were estimated. The protocol was immunoSEQ multiplex PCR, while the TCRdb copy is restricted to in-frame clones and leaves out a portion. V and J calls and clone size come straight from that table; D and trimming were deduced from the DNA. Of about 400,000 clones listed, approximately 88% were seen once; the top ten hold more than 1%.

This chain links TRBV28 with TRBJ1-3; no clear D gene. Sequenced sample: peripheral blood. The origin of this receptor is a middle-aged man with acute or convalescent COVID-19. The CDR3 DNA is TGTGCCAGCAGTTCCGCTTCGACTCCCATCTCTGGAAACACCATATATTTT. Residues: CASSSASTPISGNTIYF.